Described below is a single T cell receptor (beta chain) sequence and its context. The antigen remains unidentified. The data were taken from a study of early stage breast cancer tumors. Findings and limits, study-wide: Blood repertoires resembled normal breast more than tumor.

Using immunoSEQ multiplex PCR, the repertoire was profiled, and TCRdb retains in-frame clones only, with some absent. Among 8,500 to 10,000 clones listed, around 76% were seen once. CDR3 size: 16 residues. Germline assignment: CDR1 SNHLY and CDR2 FYNNEI. The source of this sequence is a person in their 40s with breast cancer. This chain links TRBV2 with TRBJ2-2; 15 bases fit TRBD2. The sample consisted of normal breast tissue next to the tumor. The DNA of the CDR3 is TGTGGAACAGGACTAGCGGGAGGGCCGGGCACCGGGGAGCTGTTTTTT. Protein product: CGTGLAGGPGTGELFF.